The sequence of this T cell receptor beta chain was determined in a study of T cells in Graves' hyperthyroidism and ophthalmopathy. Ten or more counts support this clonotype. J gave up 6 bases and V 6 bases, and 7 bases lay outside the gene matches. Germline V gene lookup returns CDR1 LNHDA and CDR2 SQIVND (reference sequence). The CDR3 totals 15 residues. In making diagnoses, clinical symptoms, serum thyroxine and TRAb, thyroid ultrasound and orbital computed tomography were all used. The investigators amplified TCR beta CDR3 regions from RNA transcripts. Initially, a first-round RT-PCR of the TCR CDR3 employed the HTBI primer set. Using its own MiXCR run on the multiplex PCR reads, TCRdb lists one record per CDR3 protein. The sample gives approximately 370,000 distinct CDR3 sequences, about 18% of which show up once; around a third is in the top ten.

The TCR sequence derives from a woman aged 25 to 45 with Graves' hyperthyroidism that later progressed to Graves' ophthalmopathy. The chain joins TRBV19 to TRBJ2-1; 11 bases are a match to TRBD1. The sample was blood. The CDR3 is CASRSNGQGANEQFF. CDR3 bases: TGTGCCAGTAGATCCAATGGACAGGGGGCCAATGAGCAGTTCTTC.